The following is a TCR beta chain sequence with its context. Sequenced by immunoSEQ multiplex PCR; TCRdb stores in-frame clones only, minus some. The data contain 2,500,000 or so clones, over 85% of them seen just once; the ten biggest clones take up approximately 0.36%. This entry comes from a study of shared clonotypes between healthy human individuals. This CDR3 region has 13 residues. V was clipped by 5 bases and J by 8 bases, with 12 bases between them. From germline, CDR1 is MNHEY and CDR2 SMNVEV (reference sequence). The TCR sequence derives from a man between 18 and 35 years old in good health. Some clones in this sample may be carry-over from other donors' samples. Sequences were obtained from naive CD4+ T cells from PBMCs. Stated subset: CD45RA+ positively selected. The chain joins TRBV27 to TRBJ1-4; D is unclear. CDR3 sequence reads: CASSHRHQEKLFF. Written as DNA, the CDR3 is TGTGCCAGCAGTCATAGACATCAGGAAAAACTGTTTTTT.